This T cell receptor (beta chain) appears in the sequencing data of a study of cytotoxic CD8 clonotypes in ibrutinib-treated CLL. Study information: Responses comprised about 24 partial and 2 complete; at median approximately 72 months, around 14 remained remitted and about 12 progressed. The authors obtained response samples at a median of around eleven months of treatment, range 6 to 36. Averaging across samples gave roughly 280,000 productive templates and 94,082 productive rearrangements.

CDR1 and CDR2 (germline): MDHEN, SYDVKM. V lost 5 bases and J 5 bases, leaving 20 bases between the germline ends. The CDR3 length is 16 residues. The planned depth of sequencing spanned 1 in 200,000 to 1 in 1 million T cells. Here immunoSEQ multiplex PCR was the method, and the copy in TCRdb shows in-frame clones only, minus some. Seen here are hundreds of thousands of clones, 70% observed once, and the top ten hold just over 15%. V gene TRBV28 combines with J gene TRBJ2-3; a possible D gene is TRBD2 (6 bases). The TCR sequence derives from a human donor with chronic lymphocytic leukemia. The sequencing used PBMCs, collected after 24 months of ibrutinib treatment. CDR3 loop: CASSLTPASAEDTQYF. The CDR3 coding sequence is TGTGCCAGCAGTCTCACTCCCGCTAGCGCCGAAGATACGCAGTATTTT.